This is a list of T cell receptor beta chains from one sample in a study of T cells after yellow fever vaccination. TCRdb used MiXCR to reprocess the 5' RACE reads, holding one entry per CDR3 protein. The sample consists of a few hundred thousand distinct CDR3 sequences, around 3.9% of them appearing once. Specimen: PBMCs, collected on the day of the yellow fever booster vaccination. The origin of the receptors is a man between 18 and 29 years old who received the YFV17D yellow fever vaccine. Both conserved end residues are part of each CDR3. Fields, in order: V gene, D gene, J gene, CDR3 protein. A D gene is named only where the DNA matches it firmly.

V: TRBV3-1; D: TRBD1; J: TRBJ2-2; CDR3: CASSHDYRDRANTGELFF
V: TRBV4-3; D: NA; J: TRBJ1-6; CDR3: CASSQGGGASTLHF
V: TRBV6-5; D: NA; J: TRBJ2-3; CDR3: CASSYSSPGEGRGSQYF
V: TRBV24-1; D: NA; J: TRBJ2-2; CDR3: CATSDPYYTGELFF
V: TRBV7-3; D: NA; J: TRBJ2-5; CDR3: CASSAWAGETQYF
V: TRBV7-9; D: NA; J: TRBJ1-2; CDR3: CASSLGGLRLNYGYTF
V: TRBV7-3; D: NA; J: TRBJ2-1; CDR3: CASSLMAGGSNEQFF
V: TRBV12-5; D: TRBD2; J: TRBJ2-1; CDR3: CASGLVPHRLAGGQNEQFF
V: TRBV27; D: NA; J: TRBJ2-7; CDR3: CASSPGTFPAPYEQYF
V: TRBV18; D: NA; J: TRBJ1-1; CDR3: CASSPRGYPTNTEAFF
V: TRBV12-3/TRBV12-4; D: NA; J: TRBJ2-1; CDR3: CASRTSGQYNEQFF
V: TRBV7-2; D: NA; J: TRBJ2-1; CDR3: CASSSPGLAYEQFF
V: TRBV5-5; D: NA; J: TRBJ1-5; CDR3: CASSLALGWASNQPQHF
V: TRBV7-2; D: TRBD1; J: TRBJ1-4; CDR3: CASSLDRGEKLFF
V: TRBV28; D: TRBD2; J: TRBJ2-5; CDR3: CASRHLRTSVETQYF
V: TRBV19; D: TRBD2; J: TRBJ2-5; CDR3: CASSITTSGYQETQYF
V: TRBV6-2/TRBV6-3; D: NA; J: TRBJ2-1; CDR3: CASSHREGEQFF
V: TRBV6-1; D: NA; J: TRBJ1-2; CDR3: CASSPGAGYTF
V: TRBV20-1; D: NA; J: TRBJ2-1; CDR3: CSSNVAGLPNEQFF
V: TRBV6-5; D: NA; J: TRBJ2-5; CDR3: CASSSRTGIGSETQYF
V: TRBV5-1; D: NA; J: TRBJ2-7; CDR3: CASSLSRTQGEQYF